Sequencing of this T cell receptor (beta chain) was carried out in a study of blood T cell repertoires in COVID-19. Across the whole study: Whether acute or convalescent, the COVID-19 samples came from the United States, Italy and Spain. T cells, B-cell-depleted T cells, or PBMCs supplied cDNA or gDNA.

The CDR3 loop spans 15 amino acids. V lost 3 bases and J 7 bases, leaving 21 bases between the germline ends. Germline CDR1 DFQATT, CDR2 SNEGSKA (reference sequence). As processed by the authors: Amplification of reference gene primers provided the estimated nucleated cell counts. Here immunoSEQ multiplex PCR was the method, and the copy in TCRdb shows in-frame clones only, minus some. Clone size and V and J calls were adopted from that table, with D and trimming inferred from the DNA. The sample comprises more than 200,000 clones, roughly nine tenths of which are singletons, and roughly 2% rests with the top ten.

The source is a woman in her fifties or sixties with acute or convalescent COVID-19. The chain carries TRBV20-1 and TRBJ1-1, with TRBD1 as a possible D gene (6 bases). What was sequenced was peripheral blood. This CDR3 is CSASRPLAGAYEAFF. The CDR3 DNA follows: TGCAGTGCTAGTCGTCCCCTGGCAGGGGCCTATGAAGCTTTCTTT.